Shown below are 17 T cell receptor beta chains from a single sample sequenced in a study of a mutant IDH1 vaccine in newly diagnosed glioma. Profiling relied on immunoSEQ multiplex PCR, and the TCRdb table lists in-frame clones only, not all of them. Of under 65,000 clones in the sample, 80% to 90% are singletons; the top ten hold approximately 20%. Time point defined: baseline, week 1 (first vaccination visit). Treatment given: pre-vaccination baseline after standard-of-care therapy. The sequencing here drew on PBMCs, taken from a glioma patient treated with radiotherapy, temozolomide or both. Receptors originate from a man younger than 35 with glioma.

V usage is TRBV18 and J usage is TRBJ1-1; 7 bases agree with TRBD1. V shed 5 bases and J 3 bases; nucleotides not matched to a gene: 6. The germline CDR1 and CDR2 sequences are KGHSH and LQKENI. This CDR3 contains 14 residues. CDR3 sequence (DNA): TGTGCCAGCTCAGAGGACAGGAGAGACACTGAAGCTTTCTTT. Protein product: CASSEDRRDTEAFF.

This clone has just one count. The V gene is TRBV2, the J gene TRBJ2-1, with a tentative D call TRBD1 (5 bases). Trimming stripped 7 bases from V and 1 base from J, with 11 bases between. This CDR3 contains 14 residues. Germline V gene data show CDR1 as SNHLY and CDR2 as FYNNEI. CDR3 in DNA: TGTGCCAGCAAGAACCAGGGATCCTACAATGAGCAGTTCTTC. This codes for CASKNQGSYNEQFF.

The CDR3 loop reads CASSSPIGTGKAEQFF. CDR3 sequence (DNA): TGTGCCAGCAGTTCCCCGATCGGGACAGGCAAGGCTGAGCAGTTCTTC. The chain couples TRBV6-5 to TRBJ2-1; 8 nucleotides match TRBD1. The CDR3 totals 16 residues. CDR1 and CDR2 (germline): MNHEY, SVGAGI. V lost 4 bases and J lost 9; bases outside the gene matches: 14.

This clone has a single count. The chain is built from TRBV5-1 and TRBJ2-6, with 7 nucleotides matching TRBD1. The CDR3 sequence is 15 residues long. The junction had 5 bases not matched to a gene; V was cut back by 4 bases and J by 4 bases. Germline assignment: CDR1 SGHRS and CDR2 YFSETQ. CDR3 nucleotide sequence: TGCGCCAGCAGCCCAGGGGGTGAAGGGGCCAACGTCCTGACTTTC. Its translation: CASSPGGEGANVLTF.

The CDR3 DNA reads TGTGCCAGTAGTAGGACTGTTACCTACGAGCAGTACTTC. This sequence encodes CASSRTVTYEQYF. This rearrangement joins TRBV19 to TRBJ2-7; possible D gene TRBD2, 5 bases. The CDR3 is 13 amino acids. Looked up from germline, CDR1 is LNHDA and CDR2 is SQIVND (reference sequence). The V end lost 4 bases, the J end lost 2 bases, and 9 bases lay between the germline ends.

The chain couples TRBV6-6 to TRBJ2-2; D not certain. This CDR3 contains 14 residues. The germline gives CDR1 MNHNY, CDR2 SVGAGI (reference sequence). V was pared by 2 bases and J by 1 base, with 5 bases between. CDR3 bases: TGTGCCAGCAGTTACAAGATGAACACCGGGGAGCTGTTTTTT. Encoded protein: CASSYKMNTGELFF.

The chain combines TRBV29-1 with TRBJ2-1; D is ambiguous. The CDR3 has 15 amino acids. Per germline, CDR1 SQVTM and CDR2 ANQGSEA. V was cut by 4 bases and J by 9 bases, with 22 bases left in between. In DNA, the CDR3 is TGCAGCGTTGTGGCCCCTAATTTGGCCTGGTGTGAGCAGTTCTTC. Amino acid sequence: CSVVAPNLAWCEQFF.

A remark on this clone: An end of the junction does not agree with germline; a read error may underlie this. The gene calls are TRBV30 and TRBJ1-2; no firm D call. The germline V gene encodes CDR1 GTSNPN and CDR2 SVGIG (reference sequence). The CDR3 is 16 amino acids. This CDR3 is CAWSVLGYRAGYDYTF. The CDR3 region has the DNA TGTGCCTGGAGTGTATTGGGTTATAGGGCGGGGTATGACTACACCTTC.

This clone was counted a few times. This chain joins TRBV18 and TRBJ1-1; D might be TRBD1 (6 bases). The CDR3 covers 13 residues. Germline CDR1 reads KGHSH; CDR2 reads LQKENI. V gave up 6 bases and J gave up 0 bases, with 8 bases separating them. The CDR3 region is CASSWDMNTEAFF. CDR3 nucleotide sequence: TGTGCCAGCTCCTGGGACATGAACACTGAAGCTTTCTTT.

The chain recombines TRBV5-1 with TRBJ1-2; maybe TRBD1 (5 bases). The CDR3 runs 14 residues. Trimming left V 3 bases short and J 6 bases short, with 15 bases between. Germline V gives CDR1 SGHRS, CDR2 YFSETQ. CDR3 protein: CASSSPLRGDGYTF. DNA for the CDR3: TGCGCCAGCAGCTCACCTCTGCGGGGGGATGGCTACACCTTC.

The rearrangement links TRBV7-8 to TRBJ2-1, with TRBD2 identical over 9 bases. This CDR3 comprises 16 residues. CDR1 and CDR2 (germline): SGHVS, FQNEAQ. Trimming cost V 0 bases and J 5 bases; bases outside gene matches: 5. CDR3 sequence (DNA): TGTGCCAGCAGCTTAGCGACTAGCGGACCAGACAATGAGCAGTTCTTC. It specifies CASSLATSGPDNEQFF.

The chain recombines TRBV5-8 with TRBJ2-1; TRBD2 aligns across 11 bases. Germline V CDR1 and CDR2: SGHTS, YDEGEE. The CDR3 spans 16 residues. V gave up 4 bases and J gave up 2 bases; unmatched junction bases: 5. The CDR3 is CASSNELAGAYNEQFF. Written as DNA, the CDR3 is TGTGCCAGCAGCAACGAACTAGCGGGGGCCTACAATGAGCAGTTCTTC.

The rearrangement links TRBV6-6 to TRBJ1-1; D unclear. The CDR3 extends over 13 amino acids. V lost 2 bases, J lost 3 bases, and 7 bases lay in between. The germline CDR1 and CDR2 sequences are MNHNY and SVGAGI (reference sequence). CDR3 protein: CASSYRADTEAFF. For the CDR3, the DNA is TGTGCCAGCAGTTACAGGGCCGACACTGAAGCTTTCTTT.

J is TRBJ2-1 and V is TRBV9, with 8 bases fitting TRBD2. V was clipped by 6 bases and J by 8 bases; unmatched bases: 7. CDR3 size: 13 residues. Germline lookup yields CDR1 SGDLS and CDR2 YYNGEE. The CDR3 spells CASTSLAGDEQFF. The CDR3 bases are TGTGCCAGCACAAGTCTAGCGGGCGATGAGCAGTTCTTC.

The CDR3 coding sequence is TGTGCCAGCAGTTACGGGCTGAAAGAGACCCAGTACTTC. Translated, it gives CASSYGLKETQYF. This chain connects TRBV6-6 to TRBJ2-5, with D hard to call. This CDR3 has 13 residues. Germline CDR1 is MNHNY and CDR2 is SVGAGI (reference sequence). The V end lost 2 bases, the J end lost 3 bases, and 7 bases lay between the germline ends.

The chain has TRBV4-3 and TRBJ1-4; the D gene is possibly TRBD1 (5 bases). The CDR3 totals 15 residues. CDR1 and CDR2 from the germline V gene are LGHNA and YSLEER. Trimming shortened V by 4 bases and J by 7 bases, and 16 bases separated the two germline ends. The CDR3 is CASSPPGGGGEKLFF. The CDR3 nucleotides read TGCGCCAGCAGCCCGCCGGGGGGGGGTGGTGAAAAACTGTTTTTT.

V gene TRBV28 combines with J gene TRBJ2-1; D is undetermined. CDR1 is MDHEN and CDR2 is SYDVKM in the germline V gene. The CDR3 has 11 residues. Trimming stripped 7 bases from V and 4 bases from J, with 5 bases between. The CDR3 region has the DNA TGTGCCAGCAAGGTATACAATGAGCAGTTCTTC. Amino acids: CASKVYNEQFF.